The clone carrying this T cell receptor beta chain was observed many times. No antigen is known for it. Per the germline V gene, CDR1 is GTSNPN and CDR2 is SVGIG (reference sequence). The CDR3 sequence is 14 residues long. Trimming took off 0 bases at V and 3 bases at J, with 9 bases between the two ends. Via CD45RO/CCR7/CD25/CD127/CD95/CD27, cells of the CD4+ naive, central memory, regulatory and stem cell-like memory subsets were sorted. This entry is derived from a study of beta chain features in type 1 diabetes. General observations from the study: TCRB CDR3s from Type 1 diabetes patients were moderately but significantly shorter in all four CD4+ subsets.

Expressed TCRB transcripts were sequenced, since all the RNA that had been isolated was reverse transcribed. Regulatory, naive and central memory T cell samples averaged approximately 3.8 million reads. Repertoires were generated with immunoSEQ multiplex PCR, while TCRdb's copy carries only in-frame clones and drops some. The data show 100,000 to 150,000 clones, 15% to 20% seen once. The sample was central memory CD4+ T cells from blood. The TCR originated in a man aged 18 to 30 with type 1 diabetes. The chain couples TRBV30 to TRBJ1-5, with D perhaps matching TRBD1 (5 bases). The CDR3 is CAWSVDSNNQPQHF. Here the CDR3 DNA reads TGTGCCTGGAGTGTAGACAGCAACAATCAGCCCCAGCATTTT. The full variable domain, rest sourced from reference TRBV30 and TRBJ1-5, is SQTIHQWPATLVQPVGSPLSLECTVEGTSNPNLYWYRQAAGRGLQLLFYSVGIGQISSEVPQNLSASRPQDRQFILSSKKLLLSDSGFYLCAWSVDSNNQPQHFGDGTRLSIL.